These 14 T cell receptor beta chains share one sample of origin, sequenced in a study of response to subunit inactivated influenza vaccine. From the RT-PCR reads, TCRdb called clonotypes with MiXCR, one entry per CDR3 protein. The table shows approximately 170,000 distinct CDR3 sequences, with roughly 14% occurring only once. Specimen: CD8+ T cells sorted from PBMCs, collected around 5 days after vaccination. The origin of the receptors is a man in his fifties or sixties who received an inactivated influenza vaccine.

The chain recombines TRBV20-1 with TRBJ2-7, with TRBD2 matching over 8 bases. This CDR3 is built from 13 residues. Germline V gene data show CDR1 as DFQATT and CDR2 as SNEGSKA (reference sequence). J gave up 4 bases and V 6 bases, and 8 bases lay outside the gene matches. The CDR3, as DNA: TGCAGTGCAGAGCCGGGACTAGGTTACGAGCAGTACTTC. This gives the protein CSAEPGLGYEQYF.

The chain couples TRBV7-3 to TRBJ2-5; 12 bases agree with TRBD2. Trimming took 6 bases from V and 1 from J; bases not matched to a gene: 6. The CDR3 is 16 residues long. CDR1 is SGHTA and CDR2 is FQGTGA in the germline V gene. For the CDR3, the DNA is TGTGCCAGCAGTTTAGAGGGACTAGCGGGCCAAGAGACCCAGTACTTC. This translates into CASSLEGLAGQETQYF.

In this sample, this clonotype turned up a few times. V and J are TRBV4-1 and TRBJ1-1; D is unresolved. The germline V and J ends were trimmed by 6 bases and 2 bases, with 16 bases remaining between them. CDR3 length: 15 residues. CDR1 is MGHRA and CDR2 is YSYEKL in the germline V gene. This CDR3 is CASSFDGLGNTEAFF. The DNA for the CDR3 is TGCGCCAGCAGTTTCGACGGGTTGGGTAACACTGAAGCTTTCTTT.

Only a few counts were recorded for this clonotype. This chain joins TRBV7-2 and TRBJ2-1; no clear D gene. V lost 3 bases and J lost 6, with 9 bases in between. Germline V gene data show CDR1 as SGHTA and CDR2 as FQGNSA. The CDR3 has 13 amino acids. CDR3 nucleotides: TGTGCCAGCAGCTTCGCCCCCGTCAATGAGCAGTTCTTC. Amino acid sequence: CASSFAPVNEQFF.

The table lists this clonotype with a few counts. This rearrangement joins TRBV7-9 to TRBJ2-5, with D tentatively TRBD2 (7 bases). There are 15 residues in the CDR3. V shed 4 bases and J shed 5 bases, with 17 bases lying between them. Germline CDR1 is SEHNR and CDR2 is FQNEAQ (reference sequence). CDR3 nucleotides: TGTGCCAGCAGCTCCCTCACGGGGGGCCGGGAGACCCAGTACTTC. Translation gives CASSSLTGGRETQYF.

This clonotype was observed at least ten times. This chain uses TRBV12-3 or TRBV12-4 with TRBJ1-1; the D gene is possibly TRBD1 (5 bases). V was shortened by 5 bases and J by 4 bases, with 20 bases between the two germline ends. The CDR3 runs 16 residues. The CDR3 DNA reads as TGTGCCAGCAGTCCTGTTCGGGGGGAAAGGGGCACTGAAGCTTTCTTT. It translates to CASSPVRGERGTEAFF.

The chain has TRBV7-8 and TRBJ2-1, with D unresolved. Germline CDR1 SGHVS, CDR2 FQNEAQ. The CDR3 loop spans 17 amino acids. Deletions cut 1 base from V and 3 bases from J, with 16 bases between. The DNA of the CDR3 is TGTGCCAGCAGCTTAGTCTGGGATCAAGAACTCTACAATGAGCAGTTCTTC. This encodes CASSLVWDQELYNEQFF.

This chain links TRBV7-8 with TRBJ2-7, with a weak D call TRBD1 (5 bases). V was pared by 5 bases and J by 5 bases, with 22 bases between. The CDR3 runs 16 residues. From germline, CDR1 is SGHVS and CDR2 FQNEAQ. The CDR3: CASSKGFRQGSHEQYF. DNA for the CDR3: TGTGCCAGCAGCAAAGGGTTCCGGCAGGGTTCCCACGAGCAGTACTTC.

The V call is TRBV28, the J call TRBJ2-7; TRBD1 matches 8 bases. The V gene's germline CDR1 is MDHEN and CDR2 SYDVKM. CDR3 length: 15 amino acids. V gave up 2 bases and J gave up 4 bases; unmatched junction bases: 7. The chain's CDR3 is CASSLVSGGNYEQYF. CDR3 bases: TGTGCCAGCAGTTTAGTTTCAGGGGGCAATTACGAGCAGTACTTC.

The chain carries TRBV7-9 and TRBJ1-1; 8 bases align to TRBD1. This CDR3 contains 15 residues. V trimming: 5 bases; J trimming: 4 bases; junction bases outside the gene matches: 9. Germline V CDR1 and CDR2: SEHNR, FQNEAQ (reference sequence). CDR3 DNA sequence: TGTGCCAGCAGCAGACGACAGGGGAGGGTCACTGAAGCTTTCTTT. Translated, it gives CASSRRQGRVTEAFF.

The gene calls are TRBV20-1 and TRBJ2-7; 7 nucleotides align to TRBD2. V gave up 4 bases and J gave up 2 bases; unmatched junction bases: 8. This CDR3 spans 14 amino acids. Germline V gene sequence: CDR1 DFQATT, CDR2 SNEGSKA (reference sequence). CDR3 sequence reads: CSAMRLAETYEQYF. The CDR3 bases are TGCAGTGCTATGCGGCTAGCGGAGACCTACGAGCAGTACTTC.

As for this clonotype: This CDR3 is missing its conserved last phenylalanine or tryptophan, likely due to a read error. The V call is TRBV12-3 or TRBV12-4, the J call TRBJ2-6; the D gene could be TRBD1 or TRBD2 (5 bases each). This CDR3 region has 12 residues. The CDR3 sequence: CACGTGANVLTV. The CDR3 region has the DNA TGTGCGTGTGGGACCGGGGCCAACGTCCTGACTGTC.

CDR3 loop: CASSQPPPPDGTGRTDTQYF. In DNA, the CDR3 is TGTGCCTCCTCCCAACCCCCCCCGCCGGACGGGACAGGGCGGACAGATACGCAGTATTTT. The chain recombines TRBV3-1 with TRBJ2-3; 9 bases line up with TRBD1. The CDR3 runs to 20 residues. Looked up from germline, CDR1 is LGHDT and CDR2 is YNNKEL (reference sequence). The V segment lost 11 bases and the J segment 3 bases; nucleotides outside the gene matches: 27.

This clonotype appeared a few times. CDR3 nucleotide sequence: TGTGCCAGCAGCGGACTAGCGGGGCAAACTAGCACAGATACGCAGTATTTT. Its translation: CASSGLAGQTSTDTQYF. V and J are TRBV4-2 and TRBJ2-3, with 12 bases lining up with TRBD2. Germline lookup yields CDR1 LGHNA and CDR2 YNFKEQ. The CDR3 is 17 residues long. The ends lost 5 bases at V and 0 bases at J; junction bases unmatched: 6.